This T cell receptor (beta chain) was found in a study of T cells in Graves' hyperthyroidism and ophthalmopathy. Whole-study results and caveats: From stable hyperthyroidism, ophthalmopathy was separated by a 13 V-J model.

CDR1 and CDR2 from the germline V gene are MGHDK and SYGVNS. V lost 2 bases and J lost 1, with 9 bases in between. The CDR3 loop spans 14 amino acids. Diagnoses rested on clinical symptoms, serum thyroxine and TRAb, thyroid ultrasound and orbital computed tomography. This clonotype was seen more than once but under ten times. The antigen remains undetermined. Amplified TCR beta CDR3 regions came from RNA transcripts. During a first-round RT-PCR of the TCR CDR3, the HTBI primer set was used. TCRdb passed the multiplex PCR reads through MiXCR, listing each CDR3 protein once. The sample consists of about 610,000 distinct CDR3 sequences, about 14% of them appearing once.

The V gene is TRBV25-1, the J gene TRBJ2-7; no clear D gene. The clonotype was recovered from a woman aged 40 to 55 with Graves' ophthalmopathy. The specimen was blood. CDR3 DNA: TGTGCCAGCAGTGAACTCCACCAATCCTACGAGCAGTACTTC. This gives the protein CASSELHQSYEQYF.